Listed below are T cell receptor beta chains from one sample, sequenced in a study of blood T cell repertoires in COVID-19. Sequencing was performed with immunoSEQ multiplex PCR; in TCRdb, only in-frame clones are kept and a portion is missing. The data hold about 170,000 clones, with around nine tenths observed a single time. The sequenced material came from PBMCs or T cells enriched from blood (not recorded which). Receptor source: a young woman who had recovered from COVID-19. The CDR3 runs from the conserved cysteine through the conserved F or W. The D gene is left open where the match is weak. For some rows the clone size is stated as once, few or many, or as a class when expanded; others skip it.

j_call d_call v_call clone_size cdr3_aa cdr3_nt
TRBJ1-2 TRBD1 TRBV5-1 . CASSLEGQGYGYTF TGCGCCAGCAGCTTGGAAGGACAGGGGTATGGCTACACCTTC
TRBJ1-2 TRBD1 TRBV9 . CASSVGGQAYGYTF TGTGCCAGCAGCGTAGGCGGACAGGCTTATGGCTACACCTTC
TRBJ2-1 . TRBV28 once CASSLWPRGNEQFF TGTGCCAGCAGTCTCTGGCCGCGGGGCAATGAGCAGTTCTTC
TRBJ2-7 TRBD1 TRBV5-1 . CASSGWGQDNYEQYF TGCGCCAGCAGCGGGTGGGGACAGGATAATTACGAGCAGTACTTC
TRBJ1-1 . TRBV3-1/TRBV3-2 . CASSQDLAGANTEAFF TGTGCCAGCAGCCAAGATCTGGCGGGAGCTAACACTGAAGCTTTCTTT
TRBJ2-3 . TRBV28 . CASSLIETDTQYF TGTGCCAGCAGTTTAATAGAGACAGATACGCAGTATTTT
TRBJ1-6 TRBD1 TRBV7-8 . CASSSAGTGNSPLHF TGTGCCAGCAGCTCTGCCGGGACAGGGAATTCACCCCTCCACTTT
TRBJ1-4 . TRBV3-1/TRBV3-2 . CASSQRGGNEKLFF TGTGCCAGCAGCCAAAGGGGGGGCAATGAAAAACTGTTTTTT
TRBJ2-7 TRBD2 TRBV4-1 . CASSQGAIAGAEQYF TGCGCCAGCAGCCAAGGCGCGATAGCGGGAGCCGAGCAGTACTTC
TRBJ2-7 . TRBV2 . CATKTRTYEQYF TGTGCCACAAAGACTCGTACCTACGAGCAGTACTTC
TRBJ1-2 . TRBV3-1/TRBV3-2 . CASSQDPTTSYTF TGTGCCAGCAGCCAAGACCCAACTACAAGCTACACCTTC
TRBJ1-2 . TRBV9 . CASSVAGYGGYTF TGTGCCAGCAGCGTAGCAGGGTATGGCGGCTACACCTTC
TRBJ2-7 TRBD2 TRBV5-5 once CASSQWMGGSYEQYF TGTGCCAGCAGCCAGTGGATGGGGGGGTCCTACGAGCAGTACTTC
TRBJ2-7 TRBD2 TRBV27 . CASSPLIAGPTYEQYF TGTGCCAGCAGTCCTTTAATAGCGGGCCCCACCTACGAGCAGTACTTC
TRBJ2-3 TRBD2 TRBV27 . CASSWASGRADTQYF TGTGCCAGCAGTTGGGCTAGCGGGAGAGCAGATACGCAGTATTTT
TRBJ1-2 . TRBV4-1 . CASSPTRTPTSANYGYTF TGCGCCAGCAGTCCAACGCGGACACCAACGTCAGCTAACTATGGCTACACCTTC
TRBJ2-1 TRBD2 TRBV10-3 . CAISGREGSDEQFF TGTGCCATCAGCGGGCGGGAGGGGAGCGATGAGCAGTTCTTC
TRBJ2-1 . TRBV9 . CASSVGGLAAYEQFF TGTGCCAGCAGCGTAGGGGGGCTAGCGGCCTATGAGCAGTTCTTC
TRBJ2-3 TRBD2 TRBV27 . CASSLLGAGGRNPTDTQYF TGTGCCAGCAGTTTATTGGGGGCGGGAGGGCGCAATCCCACAGATACGCAGTATTTT
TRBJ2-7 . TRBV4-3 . CASSQGIERSYEQYF TGCGCCAGCAGCCAAGGTATCGAGCGGAGCTACGAGCAGTACTTC
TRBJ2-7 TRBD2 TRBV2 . CASQGLVSYEQYF TGTGCCAGCCAGGGACTAGTCTCCTACGAGCAGTACTTC
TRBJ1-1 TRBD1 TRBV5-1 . CASSSADRSEAFF TGCGCCAGCAGCTCCGCGGACAGGAGTGAAGCTTTCTTT
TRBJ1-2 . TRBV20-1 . CSASESDLNYGYTF TGCAGTGCTAGTGAGTCAGATCTTAACTATGGCTACACCTTC
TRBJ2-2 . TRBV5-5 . CASSRAYLGTGELFF TGTGCCAGCAGCCGTGCCTATCTAGGAACCGGGGAGCTGTTTTTT
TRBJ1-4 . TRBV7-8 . CASSSRVANEKLFF TGTGCCAGCAGCTCCAGGGTAGCTAATGAAAAACTGTTTTTT
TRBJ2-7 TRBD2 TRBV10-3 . CAISEGTMGDEQYF TGTGCCATCAGTGAGGGGACTATGGGCGACGAGCAGTACTTC
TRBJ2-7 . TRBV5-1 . CASSLGGYEQYF TGCGCCAGCAGCTTGGGAGGCTACGAGCAGTACTTC
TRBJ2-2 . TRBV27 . CASSFIGFSGYGELFF TGTGCCAGCAGTTTTATCGGTTTTTCGGGGTACGGGGAGCTGTTTTTT
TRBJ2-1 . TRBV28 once CATLRGTYNEQFF TGTGCCACCCTCCGGGGTACCTACAATGAGCAGTTCTTC
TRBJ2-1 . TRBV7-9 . CASSFNPGVGTNEQFF TGTGCCAGCAGCTTTAACCCGGGAGTAGGTACGAATGAGCAGTTCTTC
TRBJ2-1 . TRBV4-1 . CASSQEQAYNEQFF TGCGCCAGCAGCCAAGAACAGGCTTACAATGAGCAGTTCTTC
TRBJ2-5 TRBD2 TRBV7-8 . CASSISGRATKAQETQYF TGTGCCAGCAGCATTAGCGGGAGGGCCACTAAAGCCCAAGAGACCCAGTACTTC
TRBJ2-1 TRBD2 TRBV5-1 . CASSPGGGNNEQFF TGCGCCAGCAGCCCCGGGGGGGGGAATAATGAGCAGTTCTTC
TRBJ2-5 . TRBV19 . CASSIGPGQETQYF TGTGCCAGTAGTATAGGCCCGGGGCAAGAGACCCAGTACTTC
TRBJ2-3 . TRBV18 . CASSQVMGGGTDTQYF TGTGCCAGCTCCCAGGTGATGGGGGGAGGCACAGATACGCAGTATTTT
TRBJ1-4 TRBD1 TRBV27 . CASSLTGTGAEKLFF TGTGCCAGCAGTCTCACCGGGACAGGGGCCGAAAAACTGTTTTTT
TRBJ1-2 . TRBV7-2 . CASSLGLMLGTRSYTF TGTGCCAGCAGCTTAGGTTTAATGCTAGGGACAAGAAGCTACACCTTC
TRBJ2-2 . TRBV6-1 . CASSELALAGELFF TGTGCCAGCAGTGAATTAGCGTTGGCCGGGGAGCTGTTTTTT
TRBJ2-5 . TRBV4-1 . CASSQDKVLRGETQYF TGCGCCAGCAGCCAAGATAAGGTTTTGAGAGGAGAGACCCAGTACTTC
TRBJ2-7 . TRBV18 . CASSPMDTAYEQYF TGTGCCAGCTCACCGATGGACACTGCCTACGAGCAGTACTTC
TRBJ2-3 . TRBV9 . CASSPLEADTQYF TGTGCCAGCAGCCCTCTGGAGGCAGATACGCAGTATTTT
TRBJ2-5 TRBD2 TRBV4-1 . CASSQLPTSGRLQETQYF TGCGCCAGCAGCCAACTCCCCACTAGCGGGAGGTTACAAGAGACCCAGTACTTC
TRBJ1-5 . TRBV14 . CASSQDLGRDKGSYSNQPQHF TGTGCCAGCAGCCAAGATTTGGGCCGGGACAAGGGTAGTTATAGCAATCAGCCCCAGCATTTT
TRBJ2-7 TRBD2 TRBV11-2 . CASSAGLAGGLPYEQYF TGTGCCAGCAGCGCCGGACTAGCGGGAGGGCTTCCTTACGAGCAGTACTTC
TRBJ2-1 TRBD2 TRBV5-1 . CASSFGLAASYNEQFF TGCGCCAGCAGCTTCGGACTAGCGGCCTCCTACAATGAGCAGTTCTTC
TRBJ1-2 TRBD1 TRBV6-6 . CASSNRGQDYGYTF TGTGCCAGCAGTAACAGGGGGCAGGACTATGGCTACACCTTC
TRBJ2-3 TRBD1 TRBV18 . CASSPSGTGYRDTQYF TGTGCCAGCTCACCCTCCGGGACAGGGTATAGAGATACGCAGTATTTT
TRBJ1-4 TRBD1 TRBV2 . CASSETGGGEKLFF TGTGCCAGCAGTGAAACAGGGGGCGGTGAAAAACTGTTTTTT
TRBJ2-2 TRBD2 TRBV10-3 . CAITSGGNTGELFF TGTGCCATCACCAGCGGGGGGAACACCGGGGAGCTGTTTTTT
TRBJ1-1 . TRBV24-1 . CATSDGLNTEAFF TGTGCCACCAGTGACGGGTTGAACACTGAAGCTTTCTTT
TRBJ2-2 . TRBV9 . CASREGSGNTGELFF TGTGCCAGCAGGGAGGGATCCGGGAACACCGGGGAGCTGTTTTTT